The source of this TCR beta chain is a study of blood T cell repertoires in COVID-19. About the study: Collection of acute and convalescent COVID-19 samples took place in the United States, Italy and Spain. PBMCs, B-cell-depleted T cells, or T cells were the source of the cDNA or gDNA that made up the material.

In this sample, this clone turned up once. Original handling: Using reference gene primer amplification, nucleated cell counts were estimated. Assay used: immunoSEQ multiplex PCR; TCRdb lists only in-frame clones, some missing. The DNA gave D and trimming, while V, J and clone size come from that table. The table shows 130,000 to 150,000 clones, with just under 85% occurring only once. CDR3 length: 14 residues. Looked up from germline, CDR1 is SQVTM and CDR2 is ANQGSEA. J was trimmed by 4 bases and V by 6 bases; bases with no gene match: 8. The chain joins TRBV29-1 to TRBJ2-1; 8 bases are shared with TRBD1. What was sequenced was peripheral blood. The sequence came from a woman in her 40s with active or convalescent COVID-19. The CDR3 is CSVDRGLGYNEQFF. DNA of the CDR3: TGCAGCGTAGACAGGGGCTTAGGGTACAATGAGCAGTTCTTC.